This TCR beta chain was documented in a study of T cell responses to AZD1222 COVID-19 vaccine. V dropped 7 bases and J dropped 6; count of bases not matched to a gene: 9. Germline-derived CDR1 and CDR2 are LNHDA and SQIVND (reference sequence). CDR3 length equals 15 residues. To note about this clone: Its antigen is still unknown.

Profiling relied on immunoSEQ multiplex PCR, and the TCRdb table lists in-frame clones only, not all of them. The sample includes 110,000 or so clones, around nine tenths seen only once; the top ten take under 20%. Study-wide findings and caveats: Females outnumbered males among donors, who were mostly white British; clonal diversity was possibly underestimated.

This receptor was obtained from an adult in good health. The sequenced sample was peripheral blood, obtained on day 0 of AZD1222 vaccination. The V gene is TRBV19, the J gene TRBJ1-4; 9 nucleotides match TRBD1. For the CDR3, the DNA is TGTGCCAGTACTTCCTCCCGGGACAGGGATGAAAAACTGTTTTTT. Protein product: CASTSSRDRDEKLFF.